This T cell receptor (beta chain) originates from a study of response to subunit inactivated influenza vaccine. Points from the study as a whole: Seasonal influenza vaccination, on each occasion, was suggested by the authors to recruit few new T cells.

TCRdb fed the RT-PCR reads into MiXCR, producing one record per CDR3 protein. This sample yields approximately 520,000 distinct CDR3 sequences, of which approximately 24% are seen a single time; 1.5% to 2% belongs to the top ten. This clonotype appeared a few times. The target antigen is unknown. Germline V gene lookup returns CDR1 SGDLS and CDR2 YYNGEE. CDR3 length: 16 residues. Deletions cut 5 bases from V and 6 bases from J, with 22 bases between. This specimen was CD4+ T cells sorted from PBMCs, taken roughly 5 days after vaccination. V is TRBV9 and J is TRBJ2-3; the D gene could be TRBD1 or TRBD2 (5 bases each). The TCR was taken from a man aged 50 or older who received an inactivated influenza vaccine. Here the CDR3 DNA reads TGTGCCAGCAGTGTGGGGGTGGGGTTTATAGCGGATACGCAGTATTTT. This encodes CASSVGVGFIADTQYF.